Each of the 27 T cell receptor beta chains below was sequenced from the same sample in a study of blood T cell repertoires in COVID-19. Only in-frame clones appear in the TCRdb table, and some are missing; sequencing was by immunoSEQ multiplex PCR. This sample has over 200,000 clones, with 84% found just once. The sequencing input was peripheral blood. The source of these receptors is a woman between 50 and 59 years old with active or convalescent COVID-19.

The chain employs TRBV6-6 and TRBJ2-5, with 7 bases lining up with TRBD1. The ends lost 1 base at V and 3 bases at J; junction bases unmatched: 2. The CDR3 runs 14 residues. Germline V gives CDR1 MNHNY, CDR2 SVGAGI (reference sequence). DNA of the CDR3: TGTGCCAGCAGTTACTGGGGACAGAAAGAGACCCAGTACTTC. This codes for CASSYWGQKETQYF.

The gene calls are TRBV6-5 and TRBJ2-7; 10 bases match TRBD2. The CDR3 totals 13 residues. Germline CDR1 MNHEY, CDR2 SVGAGI. Trimming cost V 6 bases and J 3 bases; bases outside gene matches: 2. The CDR3 spells CASRASGSYEQYF. CDR3 coding DNA: TGTGCCAGCAGGGCTAGCGGGAGCTACGAGCAGTACTTC.

This clone was seen once. The V call is TRBV3-1 (or the pseudogene TRBV3-2), the J call TRBJ2-3; D is unclear. V was clipped by 1 base and J by 2 bases, with 4 bases between them. Germline V gives CDR1 LGHDT, CDR2 YNNKEL (reference sequence). The CDR3 covers 13 residues. The DNA for the CDR3 is TGTGCCAGCAGCCAAGGAGCCACAGATACGCAGTATTTT. Its protein is CASSQGATDTQYF.

CDR3 in DNA: TGTGCCAGCAGTTTACAACAGGGCTATGGCTACACCTTC. Protein sequence: CASSLQQGYGYTF. V is TRBV28 and J is TRBJ1-2, with D possibly matching TRBD1 (6 bases). V lost 2 bases and J lost 4, with 8 bases in between. This CDR3 region has 13 residues. CDR1 is MDHEN and CDR2 is SYDVKM in the germline V gene.

This chain connects TRBV5-1 to TRBJ2-2; TRBD1 aligns across 9 bases. V dropped 2 bases and J dropped 0; count of bases not matched to a gene: 5. This CDR3 comprises 17 residues. In germline, CDR1 is SGHRS, CDR2 YFSETQ. The CDR3 reads CASSFTQGAPNTGELFF. The CDR3 DNA is TGCGCCAGCAGCTTTACACAGGGGGCTCCGAACACCGGGGAGCTGTTTTTT.

The V gene is TRBV6-1, the J gene TRBJ2-3, with D possibly TRBD1 on 6 matching bases. The germline V gene has CDR1 MNHNS and CDR2 SASEGT. There are 18 residues in the CDR3. Trimming removed 2 bases from V and 4 bases from J, with 22 bases in between. The CDR3 DNA sequence: TGTGCCAGCAGTGAAAAGTCCGCAGGGGCGGGTGGCGCAGATACGCAGTATTTT. Translating it yields CASSEKSAGAGGADTQYF.

The rearrangement joins TRBV4-2 to TRBJ2-1; 7 bases are a match to TRBD2. The CDR3 runs to 16 residues. V lost 1 base, J lost 6 bases, and 9 bases stayed unmatched. From germline, CDR1 is LGHNA and CDR2 YNFKEQ. The CDR3 coding sequence is TGTGCCAGCAGCCAAGTCACGGGGAGGGCCCGCAATGAGCAGTTCTTC. It codes for CASSQVTGRARNEQFF.

This sequence joins TRBV11-3 and TRBJ2-5, with TRBD1 matching over 8 bases. Germline V CDR1 and CDR2: SGHNT, YENEEA. The CDR3 extends over 18 amino acids. Trimming at V came to 4 bases and at J to 1 base, leaving 14 bases not matched to a gene. The CDR3 coding sequence is TGTGCCAGCAGCTCCCCGGGACAGGAGGGGACCCTCCAAGAGACCCAGTACTTC. Translated: CASSSPGQEGTLQETQYF.

The chain has TRBV9 and TRBJ1-2; TRBD1 agrees at 7 bases. This CDR3 has 16 amino acids. V lost 0 bases and J lost 4; bases outside the gene matches: 9. Germline V gene data show CDR1 as SGDLS and CDR2 as YYNGEE. The CDR3 region is CASSVDHRGGGYGYTF. The CDR3 DNA follows: TGTGCCAGCAGCGTAGACCACAGGGGAGGAGGCTATGGCTACACCTTC.

The rearrangement joins TRBV6-5 to TRBJ1-2; D remains unclear. V lost 7 bases and J 4 bases, leaving 7 bases between the germline ends. The CDR3 loop spans 11 amino acids. Germline V gene sequence: CDR1 MNHEY, CDR2 SVGAGI. The CDR3 DNA reads as TGTGCCAGCACCCATTCCTATGGCTACACCTTC. As protein: CASTHSYGYTF.

The chain combines TRBV19 with TRBJ2-3, with D uncertain. V was pared by 3 bases and J by 2 bases, with 6 bases between. Germline CDR1 is LNHDA and CDR2 is SQIVND (reference sequence). The CDR3 runs to 13 residues. The CDR3 loop is CASSILATDTQYF. In nucleotides, the CDR3 is TGTGCCAGTAGTATCCTGGCCACAGATACGCAGTATTTT. Together with reference TRBV19 and TRBJ2-3, the CDR3 gives the full variable domain: DGGITQSPKYLFRKEGQNVTLSCEQNLNHDAMYWYRQDPGQGLRLIYYSQIVNDFQKGDIAEGYSVSREKKESFPLTVTSAQKNPTAFYLCASSILATDTQYFGPGTRLTVL.

The V and J genes are TRBV6-5 and TRBJ1-2; a weak D match, TRBD1 (5 bases). The CDR3 runs to 13 residues. The germline V gene has CDR1 MNHEY and CDR2 SVGAGI. The V end was cut by 2 bases, the J end by 7 bases, with 11 bases between. The CDR3 sequence is CASSYRGEGGYTF. The CDR3 bases are TGTGCCAGCAGTTACCGGGGGGAGGGTGGCTACACCTTC.

The chain employs TRBV19 and TRBJ2-1, with D perhaps matching TRBD2 (6 bases). Germline V gene sequence: CDR1 LNHDA, CDR2 SQIVND (reference sequence). V lost 3 bases, J lost 7 bases, and 16 bases lay in between. The CDR3 extends over 15 amino acids. Written as DNA, the CDR3 is TGTGCCAGTAGTATTTCCACGGGGGTGTTGAATGAGCAGTTCTTC. Translated, it gives CASSISTGVLNEQFF.

The chain is built from TRBV5-1 and TRBJ2-1, with TRBD2 matching 12 bases. The CDR3 is 16 amino acids. The V gene's germline CDR1 is SGHRS and CDR2 YFSETQ. The J segment lost 7 bases and the V segment lost 0 bases, leaving 5 bases of the junction unmatched. CDR3 in amino acids: CASSLESTSGRNEQFF. The CDR3 coding sequence is TGCGCCAGCAGCTTGGAGTCGACTAGCGGGAGAAATGAGCAGTTCTTC.

V is TRBV9 and J is TRBJ2-4; maybe TRBD1 (5 bases). Germline V gene lookup returns CDR1 SGDLS and CDR2 YYNGEE. The CDR3 sequence is 14 residues long. The V end lost 0 bases, the J end lost 7 bases, and 11 bases lay between the germline ends. CDR3 amino acids: CASSVAVQGNIQYF. As DNA, the CDR3 is TGTGCCAGCAGCGTAGCCGTTCAGGGTAACATTCAGTACTTC.

The chain uses TRBV18 and TRBJ2-7; TRBD1 matches 7 bases. The CDR3 totals 14 residues. The V segment lost 1 base and the J segment 1 base; nucleotides outside the gene matches: 1. Germline values: CDR1 KGHSH, CDR2 LQKENI. The CDR3 DNA sequence: TGTGCCAGCTCACCACAGGGGGCTTCCTACGAGCAGTACGTC. Amino acids: CASSPQGASYEQYV.

The chain links TRBV7-9 to TRBJ2-7; 7 bases line up with TRBD1. The CDR3 is 11 residues long. Germline values: CDR1 SEHNR, CDR2 FQNEAQ (reference sequence). V dropped 8 bases and J dropped 5; count of bases not matched to a gene: 3. DNA of the CDR3: TGTGCCAGCTCCACAGGGGACGAGCAGTACGTC. Translated, it gives CASSTGDEQYV.

This chain links TRBV14 with TRBJ2-1; perhaps TRBD1 as D (7 bases). This CDR3 contains 15 residues. Germline assignment: CDR1 SGHDN and CDR2 FVKESK. The germline V and J ends were trimmed by 8 bases and 3 bases, with 17 bases remaining between them. The CDR3 here is CASGRGGGFYNEQFF. The CDR3, as DNA: TGTGCCAGCGGCCGTGGAGGGGGCTTCTACAATGAGCAGTTCTTC.

The V gene is TRBV6-1, the J gene TRBJ2-7, with D perhaps matching TRBD1 (6 bases). The CDR3 runs to 16 residues. CDR1 and CDR2 from the germline V gene are MNHNS and SASEGT. The V end lost 2 bases, the J end lost 3 bases, and 17 bases lay between the germline ends. The DNA for the CDR3 is TGTGCCAGCAGTGAATCGCTGTGGGGCAGGGGCTACGAGCAGTACGTC. This sequence encodes CASSESLWGRGYEQYV.

This clone has just a few counts. The J gene is TRBJ1-3, the V gene TRBV15; no firm D call. This CDR3 has 13 amino acids. The V and J ends lost 0 bases and 2 bases respectively, with 2 bases between them. Germline V lookup: CDR1 LNHNV, CDR2 YYDKDF (reference sequence). Written as DNA, the CDR3 is TGTGCCACCAGCAGAGATACTGGAAACACCATATATTTT. Translated, it gives CATSRDTGNTIYF.

The CDR3 nucleotides read TGTGCCAGCAGCTTCGGGACGTCAGGGACAGGGAAGGGCGAGCAGTACTTC. Its translation: CASSFGTSGTGKGEQYF. The chain couples TRBV7-9 to TRBJ2-7, with 9 bases fitting TRBD1. The CDR3 sequence is 17 residues long. Germline trimming cut 3 bases from V and 6 bases from J; bases unmatched to any gene: 15. Germline V lookup: CDR1 SEHNR, CDR2 FQNEAQ (reference sequence).

This sequence joins TRBV19 and TRBJ1-1, with 9 bases that match TRBD1. The length of the CDR3 is 15 residues. The J segment lost 3 bases and the V segment lost 7 bases, leaving 9 bases of the junction unmatched. The germline CDR1 and CDR2 sequences are LNHDA and SQIVND (reference sequence). Here the CDR3 reads CASTRPGQGDTEAFF. The CDR3 nucleotides are TGTGCCAGTACTAGACCGGGACAGGGTGACACTGAAGCTTTCTTT.

The rearrangement joins TRBV18 to TRBJ1-1, with a weak D call TRBD1 (6 bases). Trimming removed 2 bases from V and 0 bases from J, with 13 bases in between. The germline V gene has CDR1 KGHSH and CDR2 LQKENI. The length of the CDR3 is 16 residues. The CDR3 spells CASSPSAGVVNTEAFF. CDR3 DNA sequence: TGTGCCAGCTCACCATCGGCAGGGGTGGTGAACACTGAAGCTTTCTTT.

The V call is TRBV24-1, the J call TRBJ1-5; TRBD1 agrees at 9 bases. Per germline, CDR1 KGHDR and CDR2 SFDVKD. The CDR3 consists of 16 residues. Germline trimming cut 4 bases from V and 5 bases from J; bases unmatched to any gene: 8. The chain's CDR3 is CATSDGGTGIYQPQHF. CDR3 DNA: TGTGCCACCAGTGACGGGGGGACAGGGATTTATCAGCCCCAGCATTTT.

This chain joins TRBV4-1 and TRBJ2-5; a possible D gene is TRBD1 (5 bases). Germline V lookup: CDR1 MGHRA, CDR2 YSYEKL. The V gene lost 0 bases and the J gene lost 5 bases, with 13 bases spanning the gap. The CDR3 extends over 15 amino acids. DNA for the CDR3: TGCGCCAGCAGCCAAGATAAGGGGTTCGATGAGACCCAGTACTTC. Its protein product is CASSQDKGFDETQYF.

This rearrangement joins TRBV5-1 to TRBJ1-2; D gene unclear. V was pared by 4 bases and J by 2 bases, with 12 bases between. CDR3 length equals 14 residues. Looked up from germline, CDR1 is SGHRS and CDR2 is YFSETQ. CDR3 nucleotide sequence: TGCGCCAGCAGCGAGACCGCGGGGAACTATGGCTACACCTTC. Translation gives CASSETAGNYGYTF.

The chain links TRBV2 to TRBJ2-7; tentatively, D is TRBD2 (6 bases). Germline V gene data show CDR1 as SNHLY and CDR2 as FYNNEI. With 6 bases removed from V and 1 base from J, the gap between germline ends came to 16 bases. The CDR3 is made up of 15 amino acids. The CDR3 nucleotides read TGTGCCAGCAGGGTCGGAAGCGGGCAATCCTACGAGCAGTACTTC. It yields the protein CASRVGSGQSYEQYF.